The 31 T cell receptor beta chains presented below share a single source sample, sequenced in a study of cytomegalovirus exposure and HLA in healthy donors. TCRdb's copy holds only in-frame clones and misses some; the assay was immunoSEQ multiplex PCR. The sample consists of 150,000 to 200,000 clones, 85% of them appearing once. The sample consisted of PBMCs. These receptor sequences come from a man in his late teens or twenties in good health and CMV-seropositive.

The genes are TRBV30 and TRBJ2-3; the D gene is possibly TRBD2 (6 bases). The CDR3 covers 14 residues. Trimming cost V 0 bases and J 3 bases, with 10 bases left between them. Germline V gene sequence: CDR1 GTSNPN, CDR2 SVGIG (reference sequence). CDR3 sequence: CAWSVLTRTDTQYF. Here the CDR3 DNA reads TGTGCCTGGAGTGTTCTGACTAGGACAGATACGCAGTATTTT.

Only one count was recorded for this clone. The chain joins TRBV5-1 to TRBJ2-5; 9 bases align to TRBD1. Germline values: CDR1 SGHRS, CDR2 YFSETQ. Trimming cost V 3 bases and J 4 bases; bases outside gene matches: 7. This CDR3 is built from 15 residues. This chain's CDR3 is CASSSSTGGAETQYF. As DNA, the CDR3 is TGCGCCAGCAGCTCCAGTACAGGGGGCGCAGAGACCCAGTACTTC.

This clone was found once. The chain combines TRBV7-2 with TRBJ2-1; possible D gene TRBD2, 5 bases. The CDR3 covers 13 residues. In germline, CDR1 is SGHTA, CDR2 FQGNSA. The V end was cut by 3 bases, the J end by 6 bases, with 9 bases between. This CDR3 reads CASSFRLSNEQFF. CDR3 DNA sequence: TGTGCCAGCAGCTTTAGACTATCCAATGAGCAGTTCTTC.

This sequence joins TRBV10-3 and TRBJ1-5; TRBD1 is a possible D gene (6 bases). Deletions cut 3 bases from V and 4 bases from J, with 10 bases between. Per germline, CDR1 ENHRY and CDR2 SYGVKD. This CDR3 contains 14 residues. CDR3 region: CAISDSRGNQPQHF. The CDR3, as DNA: TGTGCCATCAGTGATTCCAGGGGTAATCAGCCCCAGCATTTT.

J is TRBJ1-4 and V is TRBV6-5; TRBD1 aligns across 7 bases. The germline CDR1 and CDR2 sequences are MNHEY and SVGAGI. The V and J ends lost 4 bases and 7 bases, in that order; junction bases with no gene match: 12. This CDR3 is built from 16 residues. CDR3 sequence (DNA): TGTGCCAGCAGTTCTAATTCAGGGGGACGCCGTGAAAAACTGTTTTTT. As protein: CASSSNSGGRREKLFF.

The rearrangement uses TRBV27 and TRBJ1-1; D gene ambiguous. The CDR3 has 12 amino acids. V was shortened by 7 bases and J by 0 bases, with 6 bases between the two germline ends. CDR1 and CDR2 from the germline V gene are MNHEY and SMNVEV (reference sequence). CDR3 region: CASIGVNTEAFF. Here the CDR3 DNA reads TGTGCCAGCATCGGGGTGAACACTGAAGCTTTCTTT.

For the CDR3, the DNA is TGTGCCAGTCCCTCCCCAACTAATGAAAAACTGTTTTTT. Its translation: CASPSPTNEKLFF. The chain links TRBV19 to TRBJ1-4; D is unresolved. Deletions cut 8 bases from V and 0 bases from J, with 7 bases between. The germline CDR1 and CDR2 sequences are LNHDA and SQIVND (reference sequence). The CDR3 runs 13 residues. The entire variable domain, with the rest obtained from reference TRBV19 and TRBJ1-4, is as follows: DGGITQSPKYLFRKEGQNVTLSCEQNLNHDAMYWYRQDPGQGLRLIYYSQIVNDFQKGDIAEGYSVSREKKESFPLTVTSAQKNPTAFYLCASPSPTNEKLFFGSGTQLSVL.

This clone was seen a handful of times. The chain combines TRBV25-1 with TRBJ2-5; no firm D call. Germline values: CDR1 MGHDK, CDR2 SYGVNS. Deletions cut 6 bases from V and 9 bases from J, with 11 bases between. CDR3 length: 11 amino acids. The CDR3 sequence is CASRSVGAQYF. The DNA of the CDR3 is TGTGCCAGCAGATCTGTCGGTGCCCAGTACTTC.

The CDR3 loop is CASSLGGAQYF. In nucleotides, the CDR3 is TGTGCCAGCAGCCTCGGAGGGGCCCAGTACTTC. This chain joins TRBV7-2 and TRBJ2-5, with D perhaps TRBD2 (6 bases). The V gene's germline CDR1 is SGHTA and CDR2 FQGNSA. V was cut by 5 bases and J by 9 bases, with 10 bases left in between. The CDR3 extends over 11 amino acids.

The chain combines TRBV11-2 with TRBJ1-4, with 11 positions matching TRBD1. The trim removed 1 base at V and 7 bases at J, leaving 2 bases unmatched. This CDR3 spans 15 amino acids. The germline gives CDR1 SGHAT, CDR2 FQNNGV. The CDR3 loop is CASSLGTGGPEKLFF. CDR3 coding DNA: TGTGCCAGCAGCTTAGGGACAGGGGGCCCTGAAAAACTGTTTTTT.

The chain is built from TRBV29-1 and TRBJ1-4, with D possibly being TRBD1 (5 bases). The CDR3 has 14 amino acids. Per the germline V gene, CDR1 is SQVTM and CDR2 is ANQGSEA. Trimming took off 4 bases at V and 5 bases at J, with 14 bases between the two ends. In nucleotides, the CDR3 is TGCAGCGTTGTTTTTTCGCGGGGCAATGAAAAACTGTTTTTT. It yields the protein CSVVFSRGNEKLFF. Combining the CDR3 with reference TRBV29-1 and TRBJ1-4 gives the whole variable domain SAVISQKPSRDICQRGTSLTIQCQVDSQVTMMFWYRQQPGQSLTLIATANQGSEATYESGFVIDKFPISRPNLTFSTLTVSNMSPEDSSIYLCSVVFSRGNEKLFFGSGTQLSVL.

The V call is TRBV5-1, the J call TRBJ2-1, with TRBD2 as a possible D gene (5 bases). CDR3 length: 17 residues. Trimming pared 1 base from V and 0 bases from J, leaving 14 bases between. Germline assignment: CDR1 SGHRS and CDR2 YFSETQ. The CDR3 region is CASSLLSGISSYNEQFF. The CDR3 DNA reads TGCGCCAGCAGCTTGTTATCCGGGATAAGCTCCTACAATGAGCAGTTCTTC.

The V and J genes are TRBV6-5 and TRBJ1-6; tentatively, D is TRBD1 (5 bases). The germline V and J ends were trimmed by 7 bases and 7 bases, with 14 bases remaining between them. The CDR3 spans 14 residues. Germline V gene lookup returns CDR1 MNHEY and CDR2 SVGAGI. The CDR3 DNA reads TGTGCCAGCACTTTGGGACTGACCAATTCACCCCTCCACTTT. Translation gives CASTLGLTNSPLHF.

V gene TRBV5-4 combines with J gene TRBJ2-2; 10 nucleotides align to TRBD2. Per the germline V gene, CDR1 is SGHNT and CDR2 is YYREEE (reference sequence). V lost 4 bases and J lost 3; bases outside the gene matches: 9. The CDR3 spans 17 residues. The CDR3 DNA is TGTGCCAGCAGCAGAGGAGGGCTAGCGGGAGACACCGGGGAGCTGTTTTTT. Protein sequence: CASSRGGLAGDTGELFF.

The CDR3 protein is CASNEVVAGRQETQYF. For the CDR3, the DNA is TGTGCCAGCAACGAGGTGGTAGCGGGACGTCAAGAGACCCAGTACTTC. V is TRBV28 and J is TRBJ2-5; 8 nucleotides match TRBD2. CDR3 length: 16 residues. V lost 7 bases to trimming and J lost 2 bases; unmatched junction nucleotides: 12. The germline V gene has CDR1 MDHEN and CDR2 SYDVKM.

The chain combines TRBV6-1 with TRBJ1-5; tentatively, D is TRBD1 (6 bases). Trimming removed 3 bases from V and 3 bases from J, with 9 bases in between. The germline V gene encodes CDR1 MNHNS and CDR2 SASEGT. The CDR3 contains 14 residues. Written as DNA, the CDR3 is TGTGCCAGCAGTGATTCGGGACACAATCAGCCCCAGCATTTT. It translates to CASSDSGHNQPQHF.

V usage is TRBV7-2 and J usage is TRBJ2-1; D is possibly TRBD2 (5 bases). The CDR3 is 13 amino acids. Trimming took off 1 base at V and 10 bases at J, with 11 bases between the two ends. Germline assignment: CDR1 SGHTA and CDR2 FQGNSA. CDR3 sequence reads: CASSLVVSGEQFF. CDR3 sequence (DNA): TGTGCCAGCAGCTTAGTGGTGAGCGGAGAGCAGTTCTTC.

The gene calls are TRBV27 and TRBJ2-1, with 7 positions matching TRBD2. The junction had 19 bases not matched to a gene; V was cut back by 5 bases and J by 0 bases. Per germline, CDR1 MNHEY and CDR2 SMNVEV (reference sequence). This CDR3 region has 20 residues. CDR3 sequence reads: CASSRQPLVSSGSSYNEQFF. The DNA of the CDR3 is TGTGCCAGCAGTCGCCAGCCGCTGGTTTCTAGCGGAAGCTCCTACAATGAGCAGTTCTTC.

The CDR3 DNA reads as TGTGCCAGCAGTCCGGGACAGGGAAAGAACATTCAGTACTTC. Translated, it gives CASSPGQGKNIQYF. The rearrangement links TRBV27 to TRBJ2-4; 9 bases are a match to TRBD1. Trimming removed 5 bases from V and 7 bases from J; junction bases left unmatched: 6. Germline values: CDR1 MNHEY, CDR2 SMNVEV (reference sequence). This CDR3 spans 14 amino acids.

The V gene is TRBV28, the J gene TRBJ2-3, with D perhaps TRBD2 (6 bases). In germline, CDR1 is MDHEN, CDR2 SYDVKM. This CDR3 contains 18 residues. V shed 7 bases and J shed 5 bases, with 28 bases lying between them. The CDR3 protein is CASNPRATGAGGGDTQYF. CDR3 in DNA: TGTGCCAGCAACCCCAGAGCGACGGGAGCCGGTGGTGGAGATACGCAGTATTTT.

Comments on this clone: Other DNA sequences in the sample encode the same CDR3. V usage is TRBV29-1 and J usage is TRBJ1-1; possibly TRBD1 for D (5 bases). Germline V gene data show CDR1 as SQVTM and CDR2 as ANQGSEA. The CDR3 length is 12 residues. The V end lost 6 bases, the J end lost 3 bases, and 11 bases lay between the germline ends. The CDR3 DNA sequence: TGCAGCGTAGGACGGGGGGACACTGAAGCTTTCTTT. Residues: CSVGRGDTEAFF.

Only a few counts were recorded for this clone. CDR3 nucleotides: TGCGCCAGCAGCTTTCGACAGGGAGCGAACACTGAAGCTTTCTTT. This sequence encodes CASSFRQGANTEAFF. The genes are TRBV5-1 and TRBJ1-1; 7 bases align to TRBD1. CDR1 is SGHRS and CDR2 is YFSETQ in the germline V gene. Germline trimming cut 2 bases from V and 1 base from J; bases unmatched to any gene: 5. This CDR3 comprises 15 residues.

This clone was seen just once. V usage is TRBV2 and J usage is TRBJ1-2; TRBD1 aligns across 10 bases. The ends lost 6 bases at V and 8 bases at J; junction bases unmatched: 6. Per the germline V gene, CDR1 is SNHLY and CDR2 is FYNNEI. The CDR3 runs to 13 residues. The CDR3 DNA follows: TGTGCCAGCAGAGGACAGGGGGAATTGGGCTACACCTTC. Translated, it gives CASRGQGELGYTF. The full variable domain, rest sourced from reference TRBV2 and TRBJ1-2, is EPEVTQTPSHQVTQMGQEVILRCVPISNHLYFYWYRQILGQKVEFLVSFYNNEISEKSEIFDDQFSVERPDGSNFTLKIRSTKLEDSAMYFCASRGQGELGYTFGSGTRLTVV.

V is TRBV19 and J is TRBJ2-1; D is uncertain. CDR3 size: 14 residues. Per germline, CDR1 LNHDA and CDR2 SQIVND (reference sequence). V gave up 1 base and J gave up 7 bases, with 11 bases separating them. The CDR3 DNA sequence: TGTGCCAGTAGTATAGTGGGTCGGGTTAATGAGCAGTTCTTC. Translated: CASSIVGRVNEQFF.

Only one count was recorded for this clone. The V call is TRBV4-1, the J call TRBJ2-1; 9 bases are shared with TRBD1. Germline V gene lookup returns CDR1 MGHRA and CDR2 YSYEKL. With 4 bases clipped from V and 6 bases from J, the junction kept 7 bases outside the gene matches. The CDR3 runs 15 residues. As DNA, the CDR3 is TGCGCCAGCAGCCTCCGGGACAGGGCTGGCAATGAGCAGTTCTTC. Its translation: CASSLRDRAGNEQFF.

The V call is TRBV18, the J call TRBJ2-5; D remains unclear. CDR3 length: 13 amino acids. V was pared by 4 bases and J by 3 bases, with 9 bases between. The V gene's germline CDR1 is KGHSH and CDR2 LQKENI. CDR3 nucleotides: TGTGCCAGCTCACTGGTGCGGAAAGAGACCCAGTACTTC. It yields the protein CASSLVRKETQYF.

This clone turned up a few times. This chain joins TRBV19 and TRBJ1-1; TRBD1 is a possible D gene (6 bases). Germline V gives CDR1 LNHDA, CDR2 SQIVND (reference sequence). V was cut by 4 bases and J by 5 bases, with 14 bases left in between. This CDR3 region has 14 residues. In DNA, the CDR3 is TGTGCCAGTAGTACCGTACAGGGCTGGACTGAAGCTTTCTTT. Translating it yields CASSTVQGWTEAFF.

The V and J genes are TRBV7-9 and TRBJ2-7, with D possibly matching TRBD1 (6 bases). The germline V gene encodes CDR1 SEHNR and CDR2 FQNEAQ (reference sequence). CDR3 length: 15 residues. Trimming left V 5 bases short and J 2 bases short, with 16 bases between. The CDR3 DNA is TGTGCCAGCAGCCCTAGGGACACCTCCACCTACGAGCAGTACTTC. It codes for CASSPRDTSTYEQYF.

A single count supports this clone. The CDR3 DNA reads as TGTGCCAGCAGTTCTCGAATAGCGGGAGTTTCCGGTGGTGAGCAGTTCTTC. Its translation: CASSSRIAGVSGGEQFF. J is TRBJ2-1 and V is TRBV27; 9 nucleotides align to TRBD2. This CDR3 spans 17 amino acids. J gave up 9 bases and V 4 bases, and 16 bases lay outside the gene matches. From germline, CDR1 is MNHEY and CDR2 SMNVEV (reference sequence).

V is TRBV6-5 and J is TRBJ2-2, with D possibly being TRBD1 (6 bases). The V and J ends lost 8 bases and 6 bases respectively, with 13 bases between them. This CDR3 has 13 residues. Per the germline V gene, CDR1 is MNHEY and CDR2 is SVGAGI. The DNA of the CDR3 is TGTGCCAGCGGTCCAAACAGGGCCGGGGAGCTGTTTTTT. Translated: CASGPNRAGELFF.

The V gene is TRBV27, the J gene TRBJ1-1, with 7 positions matching TRBD1. The CDR3 is made up of 13 amino acids. V was pared by 3 bases and J by 7 bases, with 5 bases of the junction left unmatched. The germline gives CDR1 MNHEY, CDR2 SMNVEV (reference sequence). The DNA for the CDR3 is TGTGCCAGCAGTTTTCGCCCAGGGGGTGAAGCTTTCTTT. This gives the protein CASSFRPGGEAFF.